The rows below give T cell receptor beta chains drawn from one sample of a study of blood T cell repertoires in COVID-19. The assay was immunoSEQ multiplex PCR, and TCRdb's table has in-frame clones only and misses some. This table has 20,000 to 30,000 clones, about 77% appearing once. The sequencing input was peripheral blood. These receptors were obtained from an elderly man with active or convalescent COVID-19. The CDR3 runs from the conserved cysteine through the conserved F or W. A D gene is named only where the DNA matches it firmly. Only part of the rows carry a size: once, few, many, or a class if the clone is expanded.

CDR3: CASSHSGGYEQYF
DNA: TGTGCCAGCAGTCATAGCGGGGGGTACGAGCAGTACTTC
V: TRBV12-3/TRBV12-4
size: .
J: TRBJ2-7
D: TRBD2

CDR3: CASRRDALRTDTQYF
DNA: TGTGCCAGCAGGCGGGACGCACTGCGCACAGATACGCAGTATTTT
V: TRBV2
size: few
J: TRBJ2-3
D: .

CDR3: CASSQESSDTQYF
DNA: TGTGCCAGCAGCCAAGAGTCATCAGATACGCAGTATTTT
V: TRBV3-1/TRBV3-2
size: few
J: TRBJ2-3
D: .

CDR3: CASSPPRPGLAVYNEQFF
DNA: TGTGCCAGCAGCCCACCCCGACCGGGACTAGCGGTTTACAATGAGCAGTTCTTC
V: TRBV28
size: .
J: TRBJ2-1
D: TRBD2

CDR3: CASSPSTSYEQYF
DNA: TGTGCCAGCTCACCTTCTACCTCCTACGAGCAGTACTTC
V: TRBV18
size: .
J: TRBJ2-7
D: .

CDR3: CASSTYRDPGEQYF
DNA: TGTGCCAGTAGTACCTACAGGGATCCGGGCGAGCAGTACTTC
V: TRBV19
size: few
J: TRBJ2-7
D: .

CDR3: CASSKAGGANTGELFF
DNA: TGTGCCAGCAGCAAAGCGGGCGGGGCGAACACCGGGGAGCTGTTTTTT
V: TRBV28
size: .
J: TRBJ2-2
D: .

CDR3: CASSSRGRTEAFF
DNA: TGTGCCAGCAGCTCCAGGGGGCGCACTGAAGCTTTCTTT
V: TRBV11-2
size: .
J: TRBJ1-1
D: TRBD1

CDR3: CASSPETGLAGGYEQYF
DNA: TGTGCCAGCAGCCCCGAGACCGGACTAGCGGGGGGGTACGAGCAGTACTTC
V: TRBV11-2
size: .
J: TRBJ2-7
D: TRBD2

CDR3: CASSSRSGPTHEAFF
DNA: TGTGCCAGTAGTAGCCGGTCAGGGCCGACTCATGAAGCTTTCTTT
V: TRBV19
size: .
J: TRBJ1-1
D: .

CDR3: CASGLSDRINQPQHF
DNA: TGTGCCAGCGGCCTCTCGGACAGGATAAATCAGCCCCAGCATTTT
V: TRBV28
size: few
J: TRBJ1-5
D: TRBD1

CDR3: CASSPDRARAQPQHF
DNA: TGTGCCAGCTCACCTGACAGGGCCAGGGCTCAGCCCCAGCATTTT
V: TRBV18
size: .
J: TRBJ1-5
D: TRBD1

CDR3: CASTPGTRNEKLFF
DNA: TGTGCCAGCACCCCAGGGACAAGGAATGAAAAACTGTTTTTT
V: TRBV28
size: .
J: TRBJ1-4
D: .

CDR3: CASSLVDTGELFF
DNA: TGTGCCAGCAGCTTGGTCGACACCGGGGAGCTGTTTTTT
V: TRBV5-5
size: .
J: TRBJ2-2
D: .

CDR3: CASSYRQYHEQYF
DNA: TGTGCCAGCAGTTACCGACAGTACCACGAGCAGTACTTC
V: TRBV28
size: few
J: TRBJ2-7
D: .

CDR3: CASSNWQGLADTQYF
DNA: TGTGCCAGCAGCAATTGGCAGGGATTGGCAGATACGCAGTATTTT
V: TRBV21-1
size: .
J: TRBJ2-3
D: .

CDR3: CASSETGGGYEQYF
DNA: TGTGCCAGCAGCGAGACAGGGGGCGGCTACGAGCAGTACTTC
V: TRBV9
size: .
J: TRBJ2-7
D: TRBD1

CDR3: CASSVGVFAGPPRGDTQYF
DNA: TGTGCCAGCAGCGTAGGAGTTTTTGCGGGGCCACCTCGGGGAGATACGCAGTATTTT
V: TRBV9
size: .
J: TRBJ2-3
D: .

CDR3: CSVEFRSGNTIYF
DNA: TGCAGCGTTGAGTTCCGTTCTGGAAACACCATATATTTT
V: TRBV29-1
size: once
J: TRBJ1-3
D: .

CDR3: CASSNAGQPHEKLFF
DNA: TGTGCCAGCAGTAACGCGGGACAGCCTCATGAAAAACTGTTTTTT
V: TRBV28
size: .
J: TRBJ1-4
D: TRBD1

CDR3: CASSPLAGGSNEQFF
DNA: TGTGCCAGTAGTCCTCTAGCGGGAGGAAGCAATGAGCAGTTCTTC
V: TRBV19
size: .
J: TRBJ2-1
D: TRBD2

CDR3: CATSTQGRGGNFSPQYF
DNA: TGTGCCACCAGCACCCAGGGACGGGGCGGGAATTTCTCGCCGCAGTATTTT
V: TRBV15
size: .
J: TRBJ2-3
D: .

CDR3: CATRGQGAMNTEAFF
DNA: TGTGCCACTAGAGGACAGGGCGCCATGAACACTGAAGCTTTCTTT
V: TRBV6-5
size: .
J: TRBJ1-1
D: TRBD1

CDR3: CATSRDLSAGREQYF
DNA: TGTGCCACCAGCAGAGATCTGTCAGCGGGGCGCGAGCAGTACTTC
V: TRBV15
size: .
J: TRBJ2-7
D: TRBD2

CDR3: CASSTVTYNEQFF
DNA: TGTGCCAGTAGTACCGTTACTTACAATGAGCAGTTCTTC
V: TRBV19
size: .
J: TRBJ2-1
D: .

CDR3: CASSDLGGDEQYF
DNA: TGTGCCAGCAGTGATCTCGGGGGGGACGAGCAGTACTTC
V: TRBV6-1
size: .
J: TRBJ2-7
D: TRBD2

CDR3: CASTLGGTKNIQYF
DNA: TGTGCCAGCACCCTCGGGGGTACCAAAAACATTCAGTACTTC
V: TRBV7-2
size: .
J: TRBJ2-4
D: .

CDR3: CASSSPGLVYNEQFF
DNA: TGTGCCAGCAGTTCCCCGGGACTAGTGTACAATGAGCAGTTCTTC
V: TRBV6-2/TRBV6-3
size: .
J: TRBJ2-1
D: TRBD2

CDR3: CASSRNQGDGDGYTF
DNA: TGTGCCAGCTCACGGAATCAGGGGGACGGGGATGGCTACACCTTC
V: TRBV18
size: .
J: TRBJ1-2
D: TRBD1

CDR3: CASSLGAAYYEQYF
DNA: TGTGCCAGCAGTTTGGGGGCAGCCTACTACGAGCAGTACTTC
V: TRBV27
size: .
J: TRBJ2-7
D: .

CDR3: CASRFKGKGSPLHF
DNA: TGTGCCAGCAGATTTAAGGGGAAGGGTTCACCCCTCCACTTT
V: TRBV2
size: .
J: TRBJ1-6
D: .